This T cell receptor (beta chain) was recovered during a study of T-cell reconstitution after alpha-beta-depleted transplantation in children. Unique molecular identifiers featured in how the TCRbeta library was prepared. TCRdb processed the PCR reads anew with MiXCR; each CDR3 protein has one entry. This repertoire shows around 440,000 distinct CDR3 sequences, roughly 15% found once; its top ten account for approximately 28%. With respect to this clonotype: What it binds is not known.

General study points: Diversity of TCRbeta at day 60 was high in some patients, arising from surviving recipient T cells and thymic progenitors. Where alpha-beta T cells came from about two months after transplant was reportedly several hundred expanded graft clones.

Deletions cut 0 bases from V and 2 bases from J, with 12 bases between. The germline V gene encodes CDR1 MNHEY and CDR2 SVGEGT. The CDR3 is 16 residues long. Sequenced here: PBMCs, mostly from graft donor cells, sampled 360 days after TCRalphabeta/CD19-depleted stem cell transplant. This clonotype was obtained from a boy younger than two who had a stem cell transplant for Wiskott-Aldrich syndrome, so the T cells may come from the graft donor. The V and J genes are TRBV6-2 or TRBV6-3 and TRBJ2-3; D gene unclear. This chain's CDR3 is CASSYSYSFLTDTQYF. CDR3 in DNA: TGTGCCAGCAGTTACTCGTACTCCTTCCTCACAGATACGCAGTATTTT.